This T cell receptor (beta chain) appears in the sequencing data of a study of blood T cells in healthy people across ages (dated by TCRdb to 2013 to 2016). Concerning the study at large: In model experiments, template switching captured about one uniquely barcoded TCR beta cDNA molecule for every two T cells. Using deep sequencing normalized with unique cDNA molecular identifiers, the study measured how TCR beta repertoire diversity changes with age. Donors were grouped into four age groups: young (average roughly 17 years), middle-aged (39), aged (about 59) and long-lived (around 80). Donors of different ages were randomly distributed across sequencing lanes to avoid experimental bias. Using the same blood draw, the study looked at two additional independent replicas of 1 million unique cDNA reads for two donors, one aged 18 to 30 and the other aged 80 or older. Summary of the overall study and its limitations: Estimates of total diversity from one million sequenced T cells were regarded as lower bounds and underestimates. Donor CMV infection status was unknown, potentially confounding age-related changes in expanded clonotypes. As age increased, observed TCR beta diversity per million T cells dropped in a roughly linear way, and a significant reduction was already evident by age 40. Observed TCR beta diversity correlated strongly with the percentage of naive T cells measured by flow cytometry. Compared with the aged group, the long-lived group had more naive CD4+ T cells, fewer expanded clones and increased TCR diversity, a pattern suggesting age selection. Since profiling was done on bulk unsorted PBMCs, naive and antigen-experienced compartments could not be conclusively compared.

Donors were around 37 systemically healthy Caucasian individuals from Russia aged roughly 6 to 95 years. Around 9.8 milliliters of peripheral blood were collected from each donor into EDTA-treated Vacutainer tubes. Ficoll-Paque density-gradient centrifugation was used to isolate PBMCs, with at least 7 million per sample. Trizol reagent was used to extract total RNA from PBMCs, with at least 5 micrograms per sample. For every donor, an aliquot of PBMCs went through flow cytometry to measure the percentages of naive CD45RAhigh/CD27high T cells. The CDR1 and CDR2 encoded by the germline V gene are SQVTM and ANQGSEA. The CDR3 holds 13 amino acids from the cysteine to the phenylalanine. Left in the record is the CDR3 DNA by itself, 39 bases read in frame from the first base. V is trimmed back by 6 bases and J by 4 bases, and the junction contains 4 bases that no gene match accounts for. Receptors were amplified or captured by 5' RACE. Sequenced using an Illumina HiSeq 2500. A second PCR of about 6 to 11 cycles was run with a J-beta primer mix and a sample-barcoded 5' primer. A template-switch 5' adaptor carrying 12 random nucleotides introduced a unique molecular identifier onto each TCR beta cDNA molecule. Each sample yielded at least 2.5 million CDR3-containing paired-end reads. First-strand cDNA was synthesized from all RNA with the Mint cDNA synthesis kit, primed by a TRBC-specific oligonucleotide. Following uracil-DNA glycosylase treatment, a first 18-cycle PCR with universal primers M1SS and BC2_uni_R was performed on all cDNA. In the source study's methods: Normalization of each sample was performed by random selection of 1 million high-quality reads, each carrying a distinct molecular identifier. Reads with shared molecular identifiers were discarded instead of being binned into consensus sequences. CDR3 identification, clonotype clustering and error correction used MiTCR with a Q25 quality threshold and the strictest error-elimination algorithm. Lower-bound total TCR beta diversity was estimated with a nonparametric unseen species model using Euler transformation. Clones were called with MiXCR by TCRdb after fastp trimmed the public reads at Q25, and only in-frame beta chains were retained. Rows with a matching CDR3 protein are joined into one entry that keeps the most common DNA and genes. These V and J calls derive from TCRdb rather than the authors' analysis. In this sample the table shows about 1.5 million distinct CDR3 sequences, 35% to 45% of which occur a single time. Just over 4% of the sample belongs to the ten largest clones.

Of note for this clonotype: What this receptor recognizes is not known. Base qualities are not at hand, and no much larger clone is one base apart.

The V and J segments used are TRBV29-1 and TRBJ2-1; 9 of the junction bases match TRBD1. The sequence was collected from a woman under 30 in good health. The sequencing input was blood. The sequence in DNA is TGCAGCGTACAGGGGGCTCGGTACAATGAGCAGTTCTTC. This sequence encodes CSVQGARYNEQFF.